These T cell receptor beta chains were read from a single sample in a study of blood T cell repertoires in COVID-19. Method: immunoSEQ multiplex PCR; TCRdb's copy keeps in-frame clones and lacks some. In the table there are more than 70,000 clones, roughly nine tenths of which are singletons. The sequenced material came from peripheral blood. These receptors were collected from a woman aged 45 to 65 with active or convalescent COVID-19. The CDR3 runs from the conserved cysteine through the conserved F or W. The order of the fields is CDR3 protein, CDR3 DNA, D gene, V gene, clone size, J gene. The D gene is left open where the match is weak. Size values are once, few and many counts, or a class for expanded clones, and some rows have none.

cdr3_aa: CASSLEAVSLNTEAFF
cdr3_nt: TGTGCCAGCAGCTTGGAAGCGGTATCCCTCAACACTGAAGCTTTCTTT
d_call: .
v_call: TRBV5-5
clone_size: .
j_call: TRBJ1-1

cdr3_aa: CASSVRQGQWGEQYF
cdr3_nt: TGTGCCAGCAGTGTTAGGCAGGGGCAATGGGGGGAGCAGTACTTC
d_call: .
v_call: TRBV27
clone_size: .
j_call: TRBJ2-7

cdr3_aa: CASSLMTSGDYWNEQFF
cdr3_nt: TGTGCCAGCAGCCTTATGACTAGCGGGGATTATTGGAATGAGCAGTTCTTC
d_call: TRBD2
v_call: TRBV5-6
clone_size: .
j_call: TRBJ2-1

cdr3_aa: CASSFGGTTNEKLFF
cdr3_nt: TGTGCCAGCAGTTTCGGGGGAACAACTAATGAAAAACTGTTTTTT
d_call: .
v_call: TRBV28
clone_size: .
j_call: TRBJ1-4

cdr3_aa: CASSHLTAGLEGYRNQPQHF
cdr3_nt: TGTGCCAGCAGCCACCTTACGGCAGGGCTCGAAGGATATCGCAATCAGCCCCAGCATTTT
d_call: .
v_call: TRBV6-2/TRBV6-3
clone_size: .
j_call: TRBJ1-5

cdr3_aa: CASSFPGRTAGELFF
cdr3_nt: TGTGCCAGCAGCTTCCCAGGGAGGACGGCCGGGGAGCTGTTTTTT
d_call: .
v_call: TRBV5-5
clone_size: .
j_call: TRBJ2-2

cdr3_aa: CASSPGGLAFF
cdr3_nt: TGTGCCAGCAGCCCGGGGGGGTTGGCTTTCTTT
d_call: .
v_call: TRBV28
clone_size: .
j_call: TRBJ1-1

cdr3_aa: CASSLAGQSYGYTF
cdr3_nt: TGCGCCAGCAGCTTGGCAGGACAGTCCTATGGCTACACCTTC
d_call: .
v_call: TRBV5-1
clone_size: .
j_call: TRBJ1-2

cdr3_aa: CASSVTGQADYGYTF
cdr3_nt: TGTGCCAGCAGCGTAACGGGACAGGCTGACTATGGCTACACCTTC
d_call: TRBD1
v_call: TRBV9
clone_size: .
j_call: TRBJ1-2

cdr3_aa: CASSWGGTSIYEQYF
cdr3_nt: TGTGCCAGCAGTTGGGGAGGGACAAGCATTTACGAGCAGTACTTC
d_call: .
v_call: TRBV27
clone_size: .
j_call: TRBJ2-7

cdr3_aa: CASRDRGYEQYF
cdr3_nt: TGTGCCAGCAGGGACAGGGGCTACGAGCAGTACTTC
d_call: TRBD1
v_call: TRBV6-5
clone_size: .
j_call: TRBJ2-7

cdr3_aa: CASSLATGGRDTQYF
cdr3_nt: TGCGCCAGCAGCTTGGCCACGGGGGGCCGAGATACGCAGTATTTT
d_call: .
v_call: TRBV5-1
clone_size: .
j_call: TRBJ2-3

cdr3_aa: CAISEETGMNTEAFF
cdr3_nt: TGTGCCATCAGTGAGGAGACGGGGATGAACACTGAAGCTTTCTTT
d_call: .
v_call: TRBV10-3
clone_size: .
j_call: TRBJ1-1

cdr3_aa: CASSRGGTEAFF
cdr3_nt: TGCGCCAGCAGCCGGGGGGGCACTGAAGCTTTCTTT
d_call: .
v_call: TRBV4-3
clone_size: .
j_call: TRBJ1-1

cdr3_aa: CATSDSALEGMYYGYTF
cdr3_nt: TGTGCCACCAGTGATTCTGCGTTGGAGGGGATGTACTATGGCTACACCTTC
d_call: .
v_call: TRBV24-1
clone_size: .
j_call: TRBJ1-2

cdr3_aa: CASKRPGTGAYEQYF
cdr3_nt: TGTGCCAGCAAAAGGCCCGGGACAGGGGCCTACGAGCAGTACTTC
d_call: TRBD1
v_call: TRBV6-5
clone_size: .
j_call: TRBJ2-7

cdr3_aa: CASSLGGVAHEQFF
cdr3_nt: TGCGCCAGCAGCTTGGGCGGGGTGGCCCATGAGCAGTTCTTC
d_call: .
v_call: TRBV5-1
clone_size: .
j_call: TRBJ2-1

cdr3_aa: CAYLRRAGLQETQYF
cdr3_nt: TGTGCCTACTTGAGGCGAGCGGGGCTTCAAGAGACCCAGTACTTC
d_call: TRBD2
v_call: TRBV30
clone_size: .
j_call: TRBJ2-5

cdr3_aa: CASSLTTTGLRSPLHF
cdr3_nt: TGTGCCAGCAGCCTCACAACTACAGGGTTGCGGTCACCCCTCCACTTT
d_call: .
v_call: TRBV3-1/TRBV3-2
clone_size: .
j_call: TRBJ1-6

cdr3_aa: CASSISGGGNQPQHF
cdr3_nt: TGTGCCAGTAGTATTTCGGGTGGTGGCAATCAGCCCCAGCATTTT
d_call: .
v_call: TRBV19
clone_size: few
j_call: TRBJ1-5

cdr3_aa: CASSFGPGGLYEQYF
cdr3_nt: TGTGCCAGCAGCTTTGGGCCCGGGGGTTTATACGAGCAGTACTTC
d_call: .
v_call: TRBV7-6
clone_size: .
j_call: TRBJ2-7

cdr3_aa: CASASWASGDYSEQFF
cdr3_nt: TGTGCCAGCGCGTCATGGGCTAGCGGGGACTACAGCGAGCAGTTCTTC
d_call: TRBD2
v_call: TRBV6-4
clone_size: .
j_call: TRBJ2-1

cdr3_aa: CSVNKGDKTETQYF
cdr3_nt: TGCAGCGTTAATAAAGGGGACAAGACGGAGACCCAGTACTTC
d_call: .
v_call: TRBV29-1
clone_size: .
j_call: TRBJ2-5

cdr3_aa: CASSPQSISTIYF
cdr3_nt: TGTGCCAGCAGCCCTCAGTCGATAAGCACCATATATTTT
d_call: .
v_call: TRBV7-2
clone_size: .
j_call: TRBJ1-3

cdr3_aa: CSSRDRGGNEQFF
cdr3_nt: TGCAGCTCGAGGGACAGGGGAGGGAATGAGCAGTTCTTC
d_call: TRBD1
v_call: TRBV29-1
clone_size: .
j_call: TRBJ2-1

cdr3_aa: CASSVTSGGLTDTQYF
cdr3_nt: TGTGCCAGCAGCGTCACTAGCGGGGGGCTCACAGATACGCAGTATTTT
d_call: TRBD2
v_call: TRBV9
clone_size: .
j_call: TRBJ2-3

cdr3_aa: CASSLGPGGTEAFF
cdr3_nt: TGTGCCAGCAGCTTAGGCCCGGGGGGAACTGAAGCTTTCTTT
d_call: .
v_call: TRBV7-2
clone_size: .
j_call: TRBJ1-1

cdr3_aa: CASSYGQGAEAFF
cdr3_nt: TGTGCCAGCAGTTACGGACAGGGGGCTGAAGCTTTCTTT
d_call: TRBD1
v_call: TRBV27
clone_size: .
j_call: TRBJ1-1

cdr3_aa: CATSDLEPLDRTSTLWGYTF
cdr3_nt: TGTGCCACCAGTGATTTGGAGCCCTTGGACAGAACCTCTACTCTATGGGGCTACACCTTC
d_call: .
v_call: TRBV24-1
clone_size: .
j_call: TRBJ1-2

cdr3_aa: CARSRDTTDTQYF
cdr3_nt: TGTGCCAGAAGCCGGGACACCACAGATACGCAGTATTTT
d_call: .
v_call: TRBV10-3
clone_size: .
j_call: TRBJ2-3

cdr3_aa: CAFDRVNTEAFF
cdr3_nt: TGTGCCTTTGACAGGGTGAACACTGAAGCTTTCTTT
d_call: TRBD1
v_call: TRBV30
clone_size: once
j_call: TRBJ1-1

cdr3_aa: CSATGRGGNTIYF
cdr3_nt: TGCAGCGCTACGGGGAGGGGTGGAAACACCATATATTTT
d_call: .
v_call: TRBV29-1
clone_size: .
j_call: TRBJ1-3

cdr3_aa: CASSLRGSNQPQHF
cdr3_nt: TGTGCCAGCAGTTTACGGGGGAGCAATCAGCCCCAGCATTTT
d_call: .
v_call: TRBV27
clone_size: .
j_call: TRBJ1-5

cdr3_aa: CASSDTGNPGELFF
cdr3_nt: TGTGCCAGCAGTGACACCGGGAATCCCGGGGAGCTGTTTTTT
d_call: .
v_call: TRBV6-4
clone_size: once
j_call: TRBJ2-2

cdr3_aa: CAIRAGPTYNEQFF
cdr3_nt: TGTGCCATCCGGGCGGGGCCTACCTACAATGAGCAGTTCTTC
d_call: .
v_call: TRBV10-3
clone_size: once
j_call: TRBJ2-1

cdr3_aa: CASSAQETVQPQHF
cdr3_nt: TGTGCCAGCAGTGCTCAGGAAACAGTTCAGCCCCAGCATTTT
d_call: .
v_call: TRBV25-1
clone_size: .
j_call: TRBJ1-5

cdr3_aa: CASSQEREGTEAFF
cdr3_nt: TGCGCCAGCAGCCAAGAGCGGGAGGGCACTGAAGCTTTCTTT
d_call: .
v_call: TRBV4-1
clone_size: .
j_call: TRBJ1-1

cdr3_aa: CATSRGQGIVDQETQYF
cdr3_nt: TGTGCCACCAGCAGGGGACAGGGTATAGTGGACCAAGAGACCCAGTACTTC
d_call: TRBD1
v_call: TRBV15
clone_size: .
j_call: TRBJ2-5

cdr3_aa: CASSLGRAGNTIYF
cdr3_nt: TGCGCCAGCAGCTTGGGCAGGGCTGGAAACACCATATATTTT
d_call: .
v_call: TRBV5-1
clone_size: once
j_call: TRBJ1-3

cdr3_aa: CASSGQGLATEAFF
cdr3_nt: TGTGCCAGCAGTGGACAGGGGTTGGCCACTGAAGCTTTCTTT
d_call: TRBD1
v_call: TRBV2
clone_size: few
j_call: TRBJ1-1

cdr3_aa: CASSPSPRKMEKTQYF
cdr3_nt: TGTGCCAGCAGCCCCTCACCCCGGAAGATGGAGAAGACCCAGTACTTC
d_call: .
v_call: TRBV13
clone_size: .
j_call: TRBJ2-5

cdr3_aa: CASSQEYRGLYNQPQHF
cdr3_nt: TGCGCCAGCAGCCAAGAATACCGGGGACTGTACAATCAGCCCCAGCATTTT
d_call: .
v_call: TRBV4-3
clone_size: .
j_call: TRBJ1-5

cdr3_aa: CASSPGTGGQPQHF
cdr3_nt: TGTGCCAGCAGCCCCGGGACAGGGGGGCAGCCCCAGCATTTT
d_call: TRBD1
v_call: TRBV3-1/TRBV3-2
clone_size: .
j_call: TRBJ1-5

cdr3_aa: CASSGGQIAPGELFF
cdr3_nt: TGTGCCAGCAGTGGGGGACAGATCGCCCCCGGGGAGCTGTTTTTT
d_call: TRBD1
v_call: TRBV2
clone_size: .
j_call: TRBJ2-2

cdr3_aa: CASSQEGAPFYEQYF
cdr3_nt: TGTGCCAGCAGCCAAGAGGGGGCCCCCTTCTACGAGCAGTACTTC
d_call: .
v_call: TRBV3-1/TRBV3-2
clone_size: .
j_call: TRBJ2-7

cdr3_aa: CASSPSGGTNTGELFF
cdr3_nt: TGTGCCAGCTCCCCTAGCGGGGGGACGAACACCGGGGAGCTGTTTTTT
d_call: TRBD2
v_call: TRBV18
clone_size: .
j_call: TRBJ2-2

cdr3_aa: CASSLLAGGRGAEQFF
cdr3_nt: TGTGCCAGCAGCTTACTAGCGGGGGGGAGAGGGGCTGAGCAGTTCTTC
d_call: TRBD2
v_call: TRBV7-2
clone_size: .
j_call: TRBJ2-1

cdr3_aa: CASSLSQVLNTEAFF
cdr3_nt: TGTGCCAGCAGCTTATCCCAGGTGCTGAACACTGAAGCTTTCTTT
d_call: .
v_call: TRBV7-6
clone_size: once
j_call: TRBJ1-1

cdr3_aa: CASSSQQGRTDTQYF
cdr3_nt: TGTGCCAGCAGCTCCCAACAGGGGAGGACAGATACGCAGTATTTT
d_call: .
v_call: TRBV5-5
clone_size: .
j_call: TRBJ2-3

cdr3_aa: CASSMRMTEAFF
cdr3_nt: TGTGCCAGTAGTATGCGAATGACTGAAGCTTTCTTT
d_call: .
v_call: TRBV19
clone_size: .
j_call: TRBJ1-1

cdr3_aa: CAWSGGGNLYGYTF
cdr3_nt: TGTGCCTGGAGTGGCGGGGGCAACCTCTATGGCTACACCTTC
d_call: .
v_call: TRBV30
clone_size: .
j_call: TRBJ1-2

cdr3_aa: CASSQDYRVGSTEAFF
cdr3_nt: TGCGCCAGCAGCCAAGACTACAGGGTAGGAAGTACTGAAGCTTTCTTT
d_call: .
v_call: TRBV4-3
clone_size: .
j_call: TRBJ1-1

cdr3_aa: CASSPVLAGQNTEAFF
cdr3_nt: TGTGCCAGCTCACCAGTCTTAGCAGGGCAGAACACTGAAGCTTTCTTT
d_call: .
v_call: TRBV18
clone_size: .
j_call: TRBJ1-1

cdr3_aa: CASSQGSPLADSYEQYF
cdr3_nt: TGTGCCAGCAGTCAGGGGTCTCCCCTAGCGGACTCCTACGAGCAGTACTTC
d_call: .
v_call: TRBV7-6
clone_size: .
j_call: TRBJ2-7

cdr3_aa: CASSLLSGNYGYTF
cdr3_nt: TGTGCCAGCAGCCTGCTAAGCGGCAACTATGGCTACACCTTC
d_call: .
v_call: TRBV6-5
clone_size: .
j_call: TRBJ1-2

cdr3_aa: CASSPGQGSGEQYF
cdr3_nt: TGCGCCAGCAGCCCGGGACAGGGGTCCGGGGAGCAGTACTTC
d_call: TRBD1
v_call: TRBV5-1
clone_size: .
j_call: TRBJ2-7

cdr3_aa: CSASELAGYTDTQYF
cdr3_nt: TGCAGTGCTAGTGAACTAGCGGGGTACACAGATACGCAGTATTTT
d_call: TRBD2
v_call: TRBV20-1
clone_size: .
j_call: TRBJ2-3

cdr3_aa: CASSYGTSNYNEQFF
cdr3_nt: TGTGCCAGCAGTTACGGGACTAGCAATTACAATGAGCAGTTCTTC
d_call: TRBD2
v_call: TRBV6-2/TRBV6-3
clone_size: .
j_call: TRBJ2-1

cdr3_aa: CASSETLSTPSYNSPLHF
cdr3_nt: TGTGCCAGCAGCGAAACCCTGTCTACCCCCTCCTATAATTCACCCCTCCACTTT
d_call: .
v_call: TRBV9
clone_size: .
j_call: TRBJ1-6